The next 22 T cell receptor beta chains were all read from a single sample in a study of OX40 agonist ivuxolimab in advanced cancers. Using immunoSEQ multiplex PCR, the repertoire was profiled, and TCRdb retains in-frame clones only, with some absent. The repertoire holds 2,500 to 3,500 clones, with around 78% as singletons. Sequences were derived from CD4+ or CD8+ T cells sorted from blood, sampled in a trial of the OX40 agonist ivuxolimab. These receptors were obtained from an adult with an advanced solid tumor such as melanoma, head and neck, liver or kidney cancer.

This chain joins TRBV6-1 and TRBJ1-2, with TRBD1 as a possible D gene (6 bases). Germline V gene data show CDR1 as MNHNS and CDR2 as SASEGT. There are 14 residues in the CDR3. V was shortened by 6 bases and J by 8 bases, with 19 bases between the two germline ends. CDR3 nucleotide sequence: TGTGCCAGCAGCGACCCGGGACAACCTCTGGGCTACACCTTC. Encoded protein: CASSDPGQPLGYTF.

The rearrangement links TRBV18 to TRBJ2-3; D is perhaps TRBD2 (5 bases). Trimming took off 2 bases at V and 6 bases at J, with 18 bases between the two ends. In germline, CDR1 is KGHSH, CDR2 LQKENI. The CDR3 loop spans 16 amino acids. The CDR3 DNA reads TGTGCCAGCTCACCATCCAGGACTCGTATGGCGGATACGCAGTATTTT. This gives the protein CASSPSRTRMADTQYF.

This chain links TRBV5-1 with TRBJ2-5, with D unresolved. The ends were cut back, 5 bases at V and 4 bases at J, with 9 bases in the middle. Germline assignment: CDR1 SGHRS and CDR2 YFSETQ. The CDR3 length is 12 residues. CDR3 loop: CASSWNGETQYF. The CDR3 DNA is TGCGCCAGCAGTTGGAACGGAGAGACCCAGTACTTC.

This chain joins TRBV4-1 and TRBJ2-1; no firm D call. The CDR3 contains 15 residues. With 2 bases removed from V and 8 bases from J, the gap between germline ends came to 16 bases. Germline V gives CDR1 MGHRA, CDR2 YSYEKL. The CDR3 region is CASSQPLPYLDEQFF. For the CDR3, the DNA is TGCGCCAGCAGCCAACCTTTACCCTATTTAGATGAGCAGTTCTTC.

The CDR3 spells CASWGGGLETQYF. The CDR3 nucleotides read TGTGCCAGTTGGGGTGGGGGGTTGGAGACCCAGTACTTC. The V gene is TRBV19, the J gene TRBJ2-5; a possible D gene is TRBD2 (6 bases). Germline loops: CDR1 LNHDA, CDR2 SQIVND (reference sequence). The length of the CDR3 is 13 residues. V shed 8 bases and J shed 5 bases, with 15 bases lying between them. Together with reference TRBV19 and TRBJ2-5, the CDR3 gives the full variable domain: DGGITQSPKYLFRKEGQNVTLSCEQNLNHDAMYWYRQDPGQGLRLIYYSQIVNDFQKGDIAEGYSVSREKKESFPLTVTSAQKNPTAFYLCASWGGGLETQYFGPGTRLLVL.

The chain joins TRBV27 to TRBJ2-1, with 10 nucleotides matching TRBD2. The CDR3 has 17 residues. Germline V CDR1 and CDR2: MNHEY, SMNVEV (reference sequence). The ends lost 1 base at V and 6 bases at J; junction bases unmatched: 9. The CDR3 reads CASSLFGPSGSPNEQFF. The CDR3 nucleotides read TGTGCCAGCAGTTTATTTGGTCCTAGCGGGAGCCCCAATGAGCAGTTCTTC.

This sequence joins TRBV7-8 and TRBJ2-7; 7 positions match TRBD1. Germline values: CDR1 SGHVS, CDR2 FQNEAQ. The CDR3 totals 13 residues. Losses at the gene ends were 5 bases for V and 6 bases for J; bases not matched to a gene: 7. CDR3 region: CASSQGQVTEQYF. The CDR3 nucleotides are TGTGCCAGCAGCCAAGGACAGGTAACCGAGCAGTACTTC.

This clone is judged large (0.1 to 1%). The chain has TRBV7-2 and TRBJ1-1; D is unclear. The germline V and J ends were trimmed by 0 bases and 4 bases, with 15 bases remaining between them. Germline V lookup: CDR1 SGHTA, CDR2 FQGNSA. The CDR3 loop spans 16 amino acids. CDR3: CASSLAVSAPGTEAFF. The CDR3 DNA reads TGTGCCAGCAGCTTAGCAGTTTCCGCCCCGGGCACTGAAGCTTTCTTT.

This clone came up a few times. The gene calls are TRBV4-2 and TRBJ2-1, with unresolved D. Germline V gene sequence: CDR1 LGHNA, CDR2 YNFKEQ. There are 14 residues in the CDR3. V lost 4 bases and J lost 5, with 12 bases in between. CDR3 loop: CASSPVVGHNEQFF. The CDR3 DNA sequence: TGTGCCAGCAGCCCCGTTGTCGGGCACAATGAGCAGTTCTTC.

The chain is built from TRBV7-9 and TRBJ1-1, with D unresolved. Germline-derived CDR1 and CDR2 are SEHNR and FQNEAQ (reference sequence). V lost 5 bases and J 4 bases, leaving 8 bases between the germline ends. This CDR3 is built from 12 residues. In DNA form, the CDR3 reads TGTGCCAGCAGCCACCAAGTCACTGAAGCTTTCTTT. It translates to CASSHQVTEAFF. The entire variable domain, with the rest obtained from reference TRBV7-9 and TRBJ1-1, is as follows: DTGVSQNPRHKITKRGQNVTFRCDPISEHNRLYWYRQTLGQGPEFLTYFQNEAQLEKSRLLSDRFSAERPKGSFSTLEIQRTEQGDSAMYLCASSHQVTEAFFGQGTRLTVV.

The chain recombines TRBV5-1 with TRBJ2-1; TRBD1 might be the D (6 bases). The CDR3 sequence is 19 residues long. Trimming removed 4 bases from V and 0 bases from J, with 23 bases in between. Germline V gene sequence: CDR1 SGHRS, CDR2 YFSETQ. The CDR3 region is CASSDPPGHIFSSYNEQFF. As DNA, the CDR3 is TGCGCCAGCAGCGACCCTCCGGGACACATATTCAGCTCCTACAATGAGCAGTTCTTC.

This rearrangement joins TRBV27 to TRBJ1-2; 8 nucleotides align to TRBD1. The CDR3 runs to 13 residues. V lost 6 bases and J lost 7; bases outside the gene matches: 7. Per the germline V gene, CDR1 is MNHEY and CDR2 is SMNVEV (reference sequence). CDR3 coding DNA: TGTGCCAGCAGAGGCACAGGGGGTGGTGGCTACACCTTC. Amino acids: CASRGTGGGGYTF.

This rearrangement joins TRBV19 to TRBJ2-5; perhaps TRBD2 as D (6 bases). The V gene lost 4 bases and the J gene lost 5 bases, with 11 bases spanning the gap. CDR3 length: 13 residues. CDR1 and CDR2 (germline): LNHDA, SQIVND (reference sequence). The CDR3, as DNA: TGTGCCAGTAGTAGGAGTAGCGGCGAGACCCAGTACTTC. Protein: CASSRSSGETQYF.

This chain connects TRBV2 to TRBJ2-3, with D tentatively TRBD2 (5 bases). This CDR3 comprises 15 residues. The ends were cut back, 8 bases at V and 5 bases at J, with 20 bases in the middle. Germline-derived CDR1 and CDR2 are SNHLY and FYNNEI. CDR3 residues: CASRRTLEDGDTQYF. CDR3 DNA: TGTGCCAGCCGGCGAACACTAGAGGATGGAGATACGCAGTATTTT. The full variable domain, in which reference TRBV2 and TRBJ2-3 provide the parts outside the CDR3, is EPEVTQTPSHQVTQMGQEVILRCVPISNHLYFYWYRQILGQKVEFLVSFYNNEISEKSEIFDDQFSVERPDGSNFTLKIRSTKLEDSAMYFCASRRTLEDGDTQYFGPGTRLTVL.

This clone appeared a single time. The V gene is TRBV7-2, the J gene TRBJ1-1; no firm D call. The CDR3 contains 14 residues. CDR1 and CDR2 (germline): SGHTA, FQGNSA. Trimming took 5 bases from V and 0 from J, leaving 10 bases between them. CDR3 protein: CASSPQTVNTEAFF. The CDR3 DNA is TGTGCCAGCAGCCCCCAGACGGTGAACACTGAAGCTTTCTTT.

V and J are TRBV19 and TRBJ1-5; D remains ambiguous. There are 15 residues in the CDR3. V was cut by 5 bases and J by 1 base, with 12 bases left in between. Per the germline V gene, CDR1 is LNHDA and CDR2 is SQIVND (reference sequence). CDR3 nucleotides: TGTGCCAGTAGTGAAAGCCCGTTAAGCAATCAGCCCCAGCATTTT. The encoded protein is CASSESPLSNQPQHF.

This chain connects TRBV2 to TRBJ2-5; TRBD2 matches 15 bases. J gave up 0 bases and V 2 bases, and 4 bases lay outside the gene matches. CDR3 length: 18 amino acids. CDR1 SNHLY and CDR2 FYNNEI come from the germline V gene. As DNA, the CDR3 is TGTGCCAGCAGTGAAAGTGGACTAGCGGGAGGGTACCAAGAGACCCAGTACTTC. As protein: CASSESGLAGGYQETQYF.

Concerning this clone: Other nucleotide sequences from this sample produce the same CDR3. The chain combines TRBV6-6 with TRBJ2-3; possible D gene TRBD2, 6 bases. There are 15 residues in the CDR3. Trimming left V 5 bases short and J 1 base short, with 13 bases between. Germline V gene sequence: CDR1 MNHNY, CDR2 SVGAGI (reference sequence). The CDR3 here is CASSPGVSRTDTQYF. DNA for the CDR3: TGTGCCAGCAGTCCGGGGGTGTCTCGCACAGATACGCAGTATTTT.

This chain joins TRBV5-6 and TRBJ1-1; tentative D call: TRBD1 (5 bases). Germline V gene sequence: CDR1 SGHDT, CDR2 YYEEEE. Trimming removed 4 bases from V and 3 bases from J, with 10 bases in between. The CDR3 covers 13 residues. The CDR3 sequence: CASSGAPDTEAFF. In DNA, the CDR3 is TGTGCCAGCAGCGGGGCGCCGGACACTGAAGCTTTCTTT.

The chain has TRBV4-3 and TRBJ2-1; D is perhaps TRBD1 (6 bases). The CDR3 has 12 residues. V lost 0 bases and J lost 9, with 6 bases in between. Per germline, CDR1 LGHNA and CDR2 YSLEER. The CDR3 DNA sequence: TGCGCCAGCAGCCAAGACAGGGGTGAGCAGTTCTTC. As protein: CASSQDRGEQFF.

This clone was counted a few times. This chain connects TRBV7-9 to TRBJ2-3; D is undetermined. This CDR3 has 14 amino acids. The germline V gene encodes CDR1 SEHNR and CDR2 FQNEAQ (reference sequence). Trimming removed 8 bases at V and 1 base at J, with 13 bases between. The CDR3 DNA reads TGTGCCAGCCATGGGCAGTCGGGCACAGATACGCAGTATTTT. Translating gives CASHGQSGTDTQYF.

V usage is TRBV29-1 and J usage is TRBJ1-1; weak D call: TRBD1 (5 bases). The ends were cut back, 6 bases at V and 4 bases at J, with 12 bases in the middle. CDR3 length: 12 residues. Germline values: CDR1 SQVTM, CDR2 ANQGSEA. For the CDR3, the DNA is TGCAGCGTCGCCCCCCAGGGCACTGAAGCTTTCTTT. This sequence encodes CSVAPQGTEAFF.